This T cell receptor beta chain was found in a study of cytomegalovirus exposure and HLA in healthy donors. Study-level background: The study placed approximately 81% of its approximately 430 genotyped donors in the Caucasian-associated ancestry cluster.

Whole-study results and caveats: Exclusion applied to some V segments, including TRBV6-2 and TRBV6-3, as they were indistinguishable.

The PCR used 60 Vbeta and 13 Jbeta primers. Profiled with immunoSEQ multiplex PCR; TCRdb holds only in-frame clones, not every one. The data show around 140,000 clones, with approximately 64% seen just once and 2% to 2.5% held by the top ten. This clone was detected only once. Its antigen remains unidentified. Participants comprised healthy donors of bone marrow. Likely unrecorded immune exposures existed in these nominally healthy donors. This CDR3 region has 14 residues. The germline CDR1 and CDR2 sequences are GTSNPN and SVGIG (reference sequence). The V and J ends lost 4 bases and 0 bases respectively, with 12 bases between them.

This receptor was taken from a woman aged 40 to 50 in good health and CMV-seronegative. Sample: PBMCs. J is TRBJ1-2 and V is TRBV30; D is ambiguous. DNA of the CDR3: TGTGCCTGGAACAGACCGAGAACTAACTATGGCTACACCTTC. Translating it yields CAWNRPRTNYGYTF.